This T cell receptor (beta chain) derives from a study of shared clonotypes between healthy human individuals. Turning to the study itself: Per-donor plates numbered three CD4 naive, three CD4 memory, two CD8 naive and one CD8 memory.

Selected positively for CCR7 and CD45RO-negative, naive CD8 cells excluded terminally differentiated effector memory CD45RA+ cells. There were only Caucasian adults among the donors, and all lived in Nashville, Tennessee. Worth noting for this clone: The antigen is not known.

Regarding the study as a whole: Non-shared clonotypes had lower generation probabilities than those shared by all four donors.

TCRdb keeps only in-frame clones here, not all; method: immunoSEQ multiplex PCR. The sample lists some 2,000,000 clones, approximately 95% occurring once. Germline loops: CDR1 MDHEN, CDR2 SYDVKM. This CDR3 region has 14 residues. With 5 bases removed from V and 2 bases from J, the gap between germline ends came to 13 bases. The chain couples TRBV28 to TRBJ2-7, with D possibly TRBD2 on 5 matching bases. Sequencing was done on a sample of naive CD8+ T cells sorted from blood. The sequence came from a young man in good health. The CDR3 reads CASSPLATTYEQYF. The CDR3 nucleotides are TGTGCCAGCAGTCCCCTGGCGACTACCTACGAGCAGTACTTC.